A selection of T cell receptor beta chains follows, all from one sample in a study of CD8+ T cells in alopecia areata. Clones were read by immunoSEQ multiplex PCR, and TCRdb kept only the in-frame ones, dropping some. Of about 98,000 clones detected, under 45% appear once; the ten largest clones hold roughly 0.83%. What was sequenced was CD4+ T cells sorted from blood. The receptors originated from a human donor with alopecia areata. CDR3s include the opening cysteine and the closing phenylalanine or tryptophan. Fields, in order: clone size, V gene, D gene, J gene, CDR3 protein, CDR3 DNA. D genes are given only for firm matches. Rows may omit the clone size; those that give it use once, few, many or a size class.

.	TRBV15	.	TRBJ2-5	CATSRDRETQYF	TGTGCCACCAGCAGAGATAGGGAGACCCAGTACTTC
few	TRBV28	.	TRBJ2-3	CASSLPGGGRDTQYF	TGTGCCAGCAGTTTGCCTGGGGGAGGACGAGATACGCAGTATTTT
.	TRBV29-1	.	TRBJ2-7	CSVVRGGGTYEQYF	TGCAGCGTTGTGAGGGGTGGAGGGACCTACGAGCAGTACTTC
few	TRBV7-9	TRBD2	TRBJ2-1	CASSFSSGSHNEQFF	TGTGCCAGCAGCTTCTCTAGCGGGAGCCACAATGAGCAGTTCTTC
.	TRBV7-2	.	TRBJ2-1	CASRSGRTLTEQFF	TGTGCCAGCAGATCCGGCCGGACCCTCACCGAGCAGTTCTTC
.	TRBV7-2	.	TRBJ2-1	CASSSPTTSSYNEQFF	TGTGCCAGCAGCTCCCCCACGACGAGCTCCTACAATGAGCAGTTCTTC
.	TRBV30	TRBD1	TRBJ2-7	CAWSVMDRGPYEQYF	TGTGCCTGGAGTGTCATGGACAGGGGGCCCTACGAGCAGTACTTC
.	TRBV28	TRBD1	TRBJ2-1	CASRSQGAGSYNEQFF	TGTGCCAGCAGATCACAGGGGGCAGGCTCCTACAATGAGCAGTTCTTC
.	TRBV29-1	.	TRBJ2-1	CSGSGALYNEQFF	TGCAGCGGTTCTGGGGCCCTCTACAATGAGCAGTTCTTC
few	TRBV29-1	.	TRBJ2-5	CSGGRYQETQYF	TGCAGCGGTGGCAGATACCAAGAGACCCAGTACTTC
few	TRBV30	.	TRBJ2-7	CAWSVGVGYEQYF	TGTGCCTGGAGTGTTGGCGTGGGCTACGAGCAGTACTTC
few	TRBV30	.	TRBJ2-6	CASPRSSGANVLTF	TGTGCCTCCCCCCGGAGCAGTGGGGCCAACGTCCTGACTTTC
.	TRBV10-3	.	TRBJ2-1	CAISEGVRDEQFF	TGTGCCATCAGTGAAGGGGTCCGCGATGAGCAGTTCTTC
.	TRBV11-2	.	TRBJ2-1	CASSLAGALNEQFF	TGTGCCAGCAGCTTAGCTGGGGCCCTCAATGAGCAGTTCTTC
.	TRBV30	.	TRBJ2-7	CAWSIGDTSYEQYF	TGTGCCTGGAGTATTGGCGATACATCCTACGAGCAGTACTTC
few	TRBV27	TRBD2	TRBJ2-1	CASSPELAVRNEQFF	TGTGCCAGCAGCCCTGAACTAGCGGTGCGGAATGAGCAGTTCTTC
.	TRBV28	.	TRBJ2-3	CASSFRGLTDTQYF	TGTGCCAGCAGTTTCCGGGGCCTCACAGATACGCAGTATTTT
few	TRBV29-1	TRBD2	TRBJ2-3	CSVESWLAGGPDTQYF	TGCAGCGTTGAGTCTTGGCTAGCGGGAGGGCCAGATACGCAGTATTTT
few	TRBV30	.	TRBJ1-2	CAWTEDRVYGYTF	TGTGCCTGGACTGAGGACAGAGTCTATGGCTACACCTTC
few	TRBV29-1	TRBD1	TRBJ2-7	CSVVTGGTGEQYF	TGCAGCGTTGTGACAGGGGGGACCGGCGAGCAGTACTTC
.	TRBV30	.	TRBJ2-3	CAWGGPNTDTQYF	TGTGCCTGGGGCGGCCCTAACACAGATACGCAGTATTTT
.	TRBV30	TRBD1	TRBJ1-5	CAWSGQGLSQPQHF	TGTGCCTGGAGTGGACAGGGGCTGAGTCAGCCCCAGCATTTT
few	TRBV4-2	TRBD2	TRBJ2-7	CASSLMAGVSYEQYF	TGTGCCAGCAGCCTAATGGCGGGGGTCTCCTACGAGCAGTACTTC
.	TRBV28	TRBD1	TRBJ2-7	CASSHTTGLYEQYF	TGTGCCAGCAGCCACACGACAGGGTTGTACGAGCAGTACTTC
many	TRBV21-1	.	TRBJ2-1	CASSATAVSQTYNEQFF	TGTGCCAGCAGCGCCACCGCGGTCTCTCAGACTTACAATGAGCAGTTCTTC
few	TRBV29-1	.	TRBJ2-5	CSVGTLQETQYF	TGCAGCGTGGGGACACTTCAAGAGACCCAGTACTTC
.	TRBV28	TRBD1	TRBJ2-3	CASRGGQGTDTQYF	TGTGCCAGCAGGGGCGGACAGGGAACAGATACGCAGTATTTT
.	TRBV29-1	TRBD2	TRBJ2-5	CSVEVGEGKTQYF	TGCAGCGTTGAGGTGGGGGAGGGAAAGACCCAGTACTTC
.	TRBV29-1	.	TRBJ1-1	CSAVYVDAFF	TGCAGCGCTGTATACGTGGACGCTTTCTTT
.	TRBV12-5	.	TRBJ1-6	CASALRLGNSPLHF	TGTGCTAGTGCCCTGAGGCTCGGTAATTCACCCCTCCACTTT
.	TRBV7-9	TRBD2	TRBJ2-5	CASSLGGGGQETQYF	TGTGCCAGCAGCCTCGGCGGCGGGGGTCAAGAGACCCAGTACTTC
.	TRBV27	.	TRBJ2-7	CASSSPYEQYF	TGTGCCAGCAGTTCCCCTTACGAGCAGTACTTC
few	TRBV30	.	TRBJ2-2	CAWSVLSTGELFF	TGTGCCTGGAGTGTTCTGAGCACCGGGGAGCTGTTTTTT
few	TRBV11-1	TRBD2	TRBJ2-1	CASSSRGSGGLSSYNEQFF	TGTGCCAGCAGCTCCCGAGGTAGCGGGGGGCTAAGCTCCTACAATGAGCAGTTCTTC
.	TRBV5-1	.	TRBJ2-3	CASSPNTDTQYF	TGCGCCAGCAGCCCCAACACAGATACGCAGTATTTT
few	TRBV14	.	TRBJ1-1	CASSHQTGTTTEAFF	TGTGCCAGCAGCCACCAGACAGGTACGACCACTGAAGCTTTCTTT
few	TRBV29-1	.	TRBJ1-1	CTAGQYHTEAFF	TGCACCGCCGGACAGTACCACACTGAAGCTTTCTTT
.	TRBV29-1	.	TRBJ2-1	CSVELAVQFF	TGCAGCGTTGAATTAGCGGTGCAGTTCTTC
few	TRBV2	.	TRBJ2-2	CASGLRRWAGELFF	TGTGCCAGCGGTCTTAGGCGCTGGGCAGGGGAGCTGTTTTTT
few	TRBV23-1	TRBD2	TRBJ2-1	CASKTGGENNEQFF	TGCGCCAGCAAGACCGGGGGGGAGAACAATGAGCAGTTCTTC
few	TRBV18	TRBD1	TRBJ2-7	CASSLRTGSYEQYF	TGTGCCAGCTCACTACGGACAGGGTCCTACGAGCAGTACTTC
.	TRBV30	.	TRBJ1-1	CATNGHPEAFF	TGTGCAACTAACGGACACCCGGAAGCTTTCTTT
.	TRBV29-1	.	TRBJ1-1	CSVGKGGSTEAFF	TGCAGCGTAGGAAAGGGGGGCAGCACTGAAGCTTTCTTT
.	TRBV5-6	.	TRBJ2-7	CASSLGYEQYF	TGTGCCAGCAGCTTGGGGTACGAGCAGTACTTC
few	TRBV27	.	TRBJ2-5	CASSTRSRGEETQYF	TGTGCCAGCAGTACTCGAAGCAGGGGAGAAGAGACCCAGTACTTC
few	TRBV5-1	.	TRBJ2-5	CASSFRPQETQYF	TGCGCCAGCAGCTTCAGACCCCAAGAGACCCAGTACTTC
few	TRBV7-8	.	TRBJ2-2	CASSLSEGYNTGELFF	TGTGCCAGCAGCTTATCTGAGGGATACAACACCGGGGAGCTGTTTTTT
few	TRBV7-9	TRBD1	TRBJ2-2	CAVTRTGSDTGELFF	TGTGCCGTAACCAGGACAGGGTCGGACACCGGGGAGCTGTTTTTT
.	TRBV29-1	.	TRBJ1-2	CSVDPVSGYTF	TGCAGCGTTGATCCAGTCTCTGGCTACACCTTC
.	TRBV27	TRBD2	TRBJ2-5	CASSPWRAGGGETQYF	TGTGCCAGCAGTCCCTGGAGAGCGGGAGGGGGAGAGACCCAGTACTTC
.	TRBV30	.	TRBJ2-3	CALLVWDTDTQYF	TGTGCCTTACTAGTTTGGGACACAGATACGCAGTATTTT